What follows describes a single T cell receptor beta chain. The data belong to a study of blood T cell repertoires in COVID-19. The method was immunoSEQ multiplex PCR; TCRdb's version includes in-frame clones alone and lacks a portion of them. This sample yields 70,000 to 75,000 clones, of which about 90% are seen a single time; roughly 5.6% belongs to the top ten. The germline V gene has CDR1 MNHEY and CDR2 SVGAGI. The CDR3 consists of 15 residues. Trimming took off 4 bases at V and 4 bases at J, with 15 bases between the two ends. Sequencing was performed on peripheral blood. V is TRBV6-5 and J is TRBJ2-3; possible D gene TRBD2, 7 bases. The sequence came from a human donor in a cohort sampled during active COVID-19. In DNA form, the CDR3 reads TGTGCCAGCAGTTTAGGGGCGGGGGCCTCAGATACGCAGTATTTT. Translated, it gives CASSLGAGASDTQYF.